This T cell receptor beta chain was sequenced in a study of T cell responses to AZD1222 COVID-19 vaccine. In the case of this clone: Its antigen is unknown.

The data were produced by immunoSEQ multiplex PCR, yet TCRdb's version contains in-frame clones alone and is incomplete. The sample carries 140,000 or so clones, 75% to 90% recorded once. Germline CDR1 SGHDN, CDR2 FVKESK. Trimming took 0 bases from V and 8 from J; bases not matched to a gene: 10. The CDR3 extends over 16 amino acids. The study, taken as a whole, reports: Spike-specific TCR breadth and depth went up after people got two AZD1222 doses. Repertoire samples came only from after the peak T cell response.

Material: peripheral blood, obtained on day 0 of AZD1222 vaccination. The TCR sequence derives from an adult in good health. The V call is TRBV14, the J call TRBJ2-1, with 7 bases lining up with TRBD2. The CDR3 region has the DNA TGTGCCAGCAGCCAAGAGCGGCGGGAGCCCCGGGATGAGCAGTTCTTC. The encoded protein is CASSQERREPRDEQFF.